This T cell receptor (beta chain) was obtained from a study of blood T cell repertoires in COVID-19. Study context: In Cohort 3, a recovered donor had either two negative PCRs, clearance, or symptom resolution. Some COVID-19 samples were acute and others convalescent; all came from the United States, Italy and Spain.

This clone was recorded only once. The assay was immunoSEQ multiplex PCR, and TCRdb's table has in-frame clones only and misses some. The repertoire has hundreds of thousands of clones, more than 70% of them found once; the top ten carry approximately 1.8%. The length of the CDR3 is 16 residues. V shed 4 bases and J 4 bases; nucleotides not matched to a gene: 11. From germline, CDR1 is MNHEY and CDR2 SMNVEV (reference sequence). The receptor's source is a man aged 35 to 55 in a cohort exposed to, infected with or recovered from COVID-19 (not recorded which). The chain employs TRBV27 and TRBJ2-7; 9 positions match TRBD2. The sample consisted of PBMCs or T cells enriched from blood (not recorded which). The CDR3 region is CASSSRLGGRVYEQYF. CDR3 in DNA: TGTGCCAGCAGTTCGCGTTTAGGCGGGAGGGTTTACGAGCAGTACTTC.